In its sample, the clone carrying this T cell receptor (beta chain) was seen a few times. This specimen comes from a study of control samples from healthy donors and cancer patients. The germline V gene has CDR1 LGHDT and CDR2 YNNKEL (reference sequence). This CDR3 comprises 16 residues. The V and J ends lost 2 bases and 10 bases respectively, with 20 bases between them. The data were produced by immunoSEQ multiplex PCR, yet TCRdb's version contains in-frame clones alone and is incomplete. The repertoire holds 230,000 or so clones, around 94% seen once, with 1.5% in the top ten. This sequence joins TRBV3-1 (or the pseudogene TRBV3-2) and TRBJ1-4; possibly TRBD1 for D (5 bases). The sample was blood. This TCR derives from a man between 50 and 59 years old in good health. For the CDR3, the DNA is TGTGCCAGCAGCCAACAAGGGACCGGGAAAACGGGAAAACTGTTTTTT. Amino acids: CASSQQGTGKTGKLFF.